These 12 T cell receptor beta chains were sequenced from one sample in a study of technical replicates of blood from a handful of donors. The data were produced by immunoSEQ multiplex PCR, yet TCRdb's version contains in-frame clones alone and is incomplete. Among tens of thousands of clones listed, 98% were seen once. The source material was T cells isolated from PBMCs. These TCRs come from a human donor in good health.

The rearrangement uses TRBV19 and TRBJ1-5, with no clear D. The CDR3 is made up of 12 amino acids. Germline-derived CDR1 and CDR2 are LNHDA and SQIVND (reference sequence). Trimming pared 7 bases from V and 4 bases from J, leaving 8 bases between. As DNA, the CDR3 is TGTGCCAGTACAGGCTTTAATCAGCCCCAGCATTTT. Amino acid sequence: CASTGFNQPQHF.

The V call is TRBV4-1, the J call TRBJ2-7, with D perhaps TRBD2 (5 bases). V lost 3 bases to trimming and J lost 4 bases, with 13 bases between them. This CDR3 spans 14 amino acids. Germline values: CDR1 MGHRA, CDR2 YSYEKL. CDR3 sequence reads: CASSQAPPGYEQYF. In nucleotides, the CDR3 is TGCGCCAGCAGCCAGGCCCCACCGGGGTACGAGCAGTACTTC.

This rearrangement joins TRBV27 to TRBJ1-5; D remains unclear. The ends were cut back, 2 bases at V and 0 bases at J, with 8 bases in the middle. Germline CDR1 reads MNHEY; CDR2 reads SMNVEV (reference sequence). This CDR3 has 15 amino acids. CDR3: CASSLGSPSNQPQHF. The CDR3, as DNA: TGTGCCAGCAGTTTAGGTAGCCCTAGCAATCAGCCCCAGCATTTT.

V and J are TRBV11-2 and TRBJ2-4; 11 nucleotides match TRBD1. J gave up 9 bases and V 1 base, and 8 bases lay outside the gene matches. CDR3 size: 16 residues. Germline-derived CDR1 and CDR2 are SGHAT and FQNNGV. The CDR3 coding sequence is TGTGCCAGCAGCTTAGTTGGGACAGGGGGTTACGGCATTCAGTACTTC. This translates into CASSLVGTGGYGIQYF.

The genes are TRBV11-2 and TRBJ2-5; 9 bases match TRBD1. CDR1 SGHAT and CDR2 FQNNGV come from the germline V gene. After removal of 2 bases from V and 5 bases from J, the junction contained 6 bases not matched to a gene. CDR3 size: 15 residues. The CDR3 loop reads CASSLRTGGFETQYF. In DNA form, the CDR3 reads TGTGCCAGCAGCTTACGTACAGGGGGCTTTGAGACCCAGTACTTC.

V usage is TRBV4-2 and J usage is TRBJ1-6, with 9 bases aligning to TRBD1. This CDR3 contains 15 residues. V dropped 3 bases and J dropped 14; count of bases not matched to a gene: 11. Looked up from germline, CDR1 is LGHNA and CDR2 is YNFKEQ. The chain's CDR3 is CASSQVQGALGSLHF. The CDR3 DNA reads TGTGCCAGCAGCCAGGTACAGGGGGCGCTGGGTTCCCTCCACTTT.

V gene TRBV14 combines with J gene TRBJ1-1; a possible D gene is TRBD1 (5 bases). Germline loops: CDR1 SGHDN, CDR2 FVKESK. The CDR3 has 18 amino acids. With 0 bases removed from V and 0 bases from J, the gap between germline ends came to 17 bases. CDR3 bases: TGTGCCAGCAGCCAAGAAGCAGGTTGGGGCCTCATGAACACTGAAGCTTTCTTT. Translating gives CASSQEAGWGLMNTEAFF.

CDR3 sequence reads: CASSLRGSPSYEQYF. Here the CDR3 DNA reads TGTGCCAGCAGCTTACGGGGGAGCCCTTCCTACGAGCAGTACTTC. The J gene is TRBJ2-7, the V gene TRBV7-2; possibly TRBD2 for D (6 bases). CDR3 length equals 15 residues. The V gene lost 2 bases and the J gene lost 1 base, with 12 bases spanning the gap. Germline CDR1 reads SGHTA; CDR2 reads FQGNSA.

The chain is built from TRBV28 and TRBJ1-1; tentative D call: TRBD1 (5 bases). Germline V gene lookup returns CDR1 MDHEN and CDR2 SYDVKM. Trimming pared 7 bases from V and 1 base from J, leaving 16 bases between. The CDR3 runs 15 residues. The CDR3 protein is CASTQHTGGNTEAFF. DNA for the CDR3: TGTGCCAGCACCCAACACACAGGTGGGAACACTGAAGCTTTCTTT.

The genes are TRBV2 and TRBJ2-1, with 7 bases lining up with TRBD2. CDR1 is SNHLY and CDR2 is FYNNEI in the germline V gene. CDR3 length: 15 amino acids. Trimming took 8 bases from V and 3 from J; bases not matched to a gene: 10. The CDR3 spells CASGELAIYYNEQFF. The CDR3 nucleotides are TGTGCCAGCGGGGAACTAGCGATATACTACAATGAGCAGTTCTTC.

V usage is TRBV6-5 and J usage is TRBJ2-1, with 7 bases lining up with TRBD1. The CDR3 sequence is 16 residues long. Germline loops: CDR1 MNHEY, CDR2 SVGAGI. The ends lost 1 base at V and 2 bases at J; junction bases unmatched: 5. In DNA form, the CDR3 reads TGTGCCAGCAGTTACTTTCGGACAGGAGCCTACAATGAGCAGTTCTTC. It yields the protein CASSYFRTGAYNEQFF.

The chain has TRBV10-1 and TRBJ2-7, with D maybe TRBD2 (5 bases). Trimming took 4 bases from V and 4 from J, leaving 8 bases between them. This CDR3 region has 12 residues. Looked up from germline, CDR1 is WNHNN and CDR2 is SYGVQD (reference sequence). The DNA of the CDR3 is TGCGCCAGCAGTGTAACTAGTTACGAGCAGTACTTC. It yields the protein CASSVTSYEQYF.